Sequencing of this TCR beta chain was carried out in a study of response to subunit inactivated influenza vaccine. Study-level points and caveats: Authors proposed each seasonal influenza vaccination draws in few new T cells.

This clonotype has a handful of counts. Its antigen is undetermined. This CDR3 contains 15 residues. The V end was cut by 0 bases, the J end by 0 bases, with 6 bases between. In germline, CDR1 is MNHEY, CDR2 SMNVEV (reference sequence). MiXCR, run by TCRdb on the RT-PCR reads, gives a single entry per CDR3 protein. This table holds hundreds of thousands of distinct CDR3 sequences, around a sixth found once. The chain combines TRBV27 with TRBJ1-3, with D unresolved. The input for sequencing was PBMCs from blood, taken approximately 5 days after vaccination. This receptor was taken from a man in his forties or fifties who received an inactivated influenza vaccine. The CDR3 coding sequence is TGTGCCAGCAGTTTATCGGCGGGCTCTGGAAACACCATATATTTT. Translating gives CASSLSAGSGNTIYF.